Listed here is a single T cell receptor beta chain. The antigen is unknown. This specimen comes from a study of cytomegalovirus exposure and HLA in healthy donors. Whole-study results and caveats: The authors later linked a missense DCLRE1C variant to TCR beta V- and J-gene trimming. Within a later analysis, the majority of CMV-associated TCR beta chains appeared HLA-restricted.

V was trimmed by 4 bases and J by 0 bases, leaving 11 bases between them. The CDR3 has 15 residues. Per the germline V gene, CDR1 is SGHDN and CDR2 is FVKESK. PCR involved 60 Vbeta and 13 Jbeta primers. Using immunoSEQ multiplex PCR, the repertoire was profiled, and TCRdb retains in-frame clones only, with some absent. The sample lists some 29,000 clones; 40% to 50% were seen once. The specimen was PBMCs. This clonotype originated in a woman in her 50s in good health and CMV-seronegative. The chain combines TRBV14 with TRBJ2-3; a possible D gene is TRBD1 (5 bases). DNA of the CDR3: TGTGCCAGCAGCCCCGGACAAGCTAGCACAGATACGCAGTATTTT. Its protein is CASSPGQASTDTQYF.